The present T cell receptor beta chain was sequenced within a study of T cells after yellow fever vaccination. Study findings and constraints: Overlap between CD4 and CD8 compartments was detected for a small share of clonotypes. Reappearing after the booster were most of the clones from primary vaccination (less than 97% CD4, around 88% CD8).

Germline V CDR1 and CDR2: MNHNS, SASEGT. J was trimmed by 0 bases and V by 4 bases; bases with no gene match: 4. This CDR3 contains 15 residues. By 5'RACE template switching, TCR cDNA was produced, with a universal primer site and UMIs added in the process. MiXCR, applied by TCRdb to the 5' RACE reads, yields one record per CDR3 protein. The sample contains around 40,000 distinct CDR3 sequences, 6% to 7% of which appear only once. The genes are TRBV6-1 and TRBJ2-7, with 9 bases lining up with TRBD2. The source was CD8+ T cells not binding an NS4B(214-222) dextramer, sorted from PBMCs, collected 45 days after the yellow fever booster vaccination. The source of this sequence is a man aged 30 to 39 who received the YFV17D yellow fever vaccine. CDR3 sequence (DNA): TGTGCCAGCAGTGTTATTAGCGGGAGCTCCTACGAGCAGTACTTC. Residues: CASSVISGSSYEQYF.